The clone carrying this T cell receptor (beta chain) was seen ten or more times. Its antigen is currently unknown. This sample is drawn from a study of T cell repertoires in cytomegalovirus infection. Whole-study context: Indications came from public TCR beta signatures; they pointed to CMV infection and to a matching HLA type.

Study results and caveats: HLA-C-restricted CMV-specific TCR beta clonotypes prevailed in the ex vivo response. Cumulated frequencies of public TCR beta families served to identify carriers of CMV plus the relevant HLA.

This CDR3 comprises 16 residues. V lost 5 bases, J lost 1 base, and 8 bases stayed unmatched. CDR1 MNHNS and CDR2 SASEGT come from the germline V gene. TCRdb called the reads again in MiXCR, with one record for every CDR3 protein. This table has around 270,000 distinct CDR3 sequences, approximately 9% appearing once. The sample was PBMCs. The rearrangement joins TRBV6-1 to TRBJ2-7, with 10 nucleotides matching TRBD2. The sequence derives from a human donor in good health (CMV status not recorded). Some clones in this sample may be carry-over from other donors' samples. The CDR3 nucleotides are TGTGCCAGCAGTTCCACTAGCGGGATAAGGTCCTACGAGCAGTACTTC. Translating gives CASSSTSGIRSYEQYF.